The TCR beta chain under discussion was sequenced for a study of blood T cell dynamics during melanoma immunotherapy. Study conclusions and caveats: Unlike progressors, later disease-control patients had W3 repertoires gaining clonality or diversity.

Profiled with immunoSEQ multiplex PCR; TCRdb holds only in-frame clones, not every one. The sample includes about 8,500 clones, roughly 77% of them seen just once. As concerns this clone: Its antigen is not identified.

The time point is: pre-treatment baseline. Apart from a couple of fast progressors, RECIST 1.1 response was judged 12 weeks post-infusion. Germline CDR1 SGHRS, CDR2 YFSETQ. Germline trimming cut 0 bases from V and 1 base from J; bases unmatched to any gene: 5. The CDR3 consists of 17 residues. The chain is built from TRBV5-1 and TRBJ2-3, with 10 bases aligning to TRBD2. The sequencing used blood, collected from a patient treated with checkpoint blockade. This sequence was found in a human donor with melanoma. The CDR3 sequence is CASSLALAGAGTDTQYF. In DNA form, the CDR3 reads TGCGCCAGCAGCTTGGCTCTAGCGGGAGCCGGCACAGATACGCAGTATTTT.